These T cell receptor beta chains were read from a single sample in a study of beta chain features in type 1 diabetes. Repertoires were generated with immunoSEQ multiplex PCR, while TCRdb's copy carries only in-frame clones and drops some. The data hold about 240,000 clones, with around 14% observed a single time. The sample comprised naive CD4+ T cells from blood. The receptors stem from a man in his thirties or forties with type 1 diabetes. CDR3s include the opening cysteine and the closing phenylalanine or tryptophan. Each record gives: clone size, D gene, J gene, V gene, CDR3 protein, CDR3 DNA. A D gene is named only where the DNA matches it firmly. Size values are once, few and many counts, or a class for expanded clones, and some rows have none.

clone size: few
D gene: TRBD1
J gene: TRBJ2-7
V gene: TRBV4-1
CDR3 protein: CASSSSGQGSPYEQYF
CDR3 DNA: TGCGCCAGCAGCTCCTCGGGACAGGGGTCCCCCTACGAGCAGTACTTC

clone size: .
D gene: .
J gene: TRBJ1-2
V gene: TRBV27
CDR3 protein: CASSSPGTGSYGYTF
CDR3 DNA: TGTGCCAGCAGTTCACCGGGCACAGGATCCTATGGCTACACCTTC

clone size: .
D gene: .
J gene: TRBJ1-1
V gene: TRBV10-3
CDR3 protein: CAISEMLQGRTEAFF
CDR3 DNA: TGTGCCATCAGTGAGATGTTGCAGGGAAGGACTGAAGCTTTCTTT

clone size: few
D gene: TRBD2
J gene: TRBJ2-3
V gene: TRBV5-1
CDR3 protein: CASSLGLAGLTQYF
CDR3 DNA: TGCGCCAGCAGCTTGGGTCTAGCGGGACTTACCCAGTATTTT

clone size: .
D gene: .
J gene: TRBJ1-4
V gene: TRBV2
CDR3 protein: CASNREGEKLFF
CDR3 DNA: TGTGCCAGCAACAGGGAAGGGGAAAAACTGTTTTTT

clone size: few
D gene: .
J gene: TRBJ2-3
V gene: TRBV19
CDR3 protein: CASKGQGRTDTQYF
CDR3 DNA: TGTGCCAGTAAAGGGCAGGGCCGCACAGATACGCAGTATTTT

clone size: .
D gene: .
J gene: TRBJ2-1
V gene: TRBV29-1
CDR3 protein: CSGTVAVSSYNEQFF
CDR3 DNA: TGCAGCGGGACGGTAGCGGTAAGCTCCTACAATGAGCAGTTCTTC

clone size: few
D gene: .
J gene: TRBJ2-7
V gene: TRBV13
CDR3 protein: CASSLPGSYEQYF
CDR3 DNA: TGTGCCAGCAGCTTACCAGGTTCCTACGAGCAGTACTTC

clone size: .
D gene: .
J gene: TRBJ1-1
V gene: TRBV7-9
CDR3 protein: CASSLRELTEAFF
CDR3 DNA: TGTGCCAGCAGCTTACGGGAGCTCACTGAAGCTTTCTTT

clone size: few
D gene: TRBD2
J gene: TRBJ2-3
V gene: TRBV27
CDR3 protein: CASSPRRGAGGTDTQYF
CDR3 DNA: TGTGCCAGCAGTCCCCGCCGGGGGGCGGGAGGGACAGATACGCAGTATTTT

clone size: .
D gene: .
J gene: TRBJ2-5
V gene: TRBV10-3
CDR3 protein: CAIRGGQGETQYF
CDR3 DNA: TGTGCCATCAGGGGGGGGCAAGGGGAGACCCAGTACTTC

clone size: .
D gene: TRBD1
J gene: TRBJ2-1
V gene: TRBV5-4
CDR3 protein: CASSETGGNEQFF
CDR3 DNA: TGTGCCAGCAGCGAAACAGGGGGGAATGAGCAGTTCTTC

clone size: few
D gene: .
J gene: TRBJ1-1
V gene: TRBV6-5
CDR3 protein: CASSYSANTEAFF
CDR3 DNA: TGTGCCAGCAGTTACTCGGCGAACACTGAAGCTTTCTTT

clone size: few
D gene: TRBD2
J gene: TRBJ2-5
V gene: TRBV29-1
CDR3 protein: CSAIAGGETQYF
CDR3 DNA: TGCAGCGCTATAGCGGGAGGGGAGACCCAGTACTTC

clone size: few
D gene: .
J gene: TRBJ2-1
V gene: TRBV15
CDR3 protein: CATSSRRSSYNEQFF
CDR3 DNA: TGTGCCACCAGCTCCCGGCGGAGCTCCTACAATGAGCAGTTCTTC

clone size: .
D gene: TRBD1
J gene: TRBJ1-6
V gene: TRBV28
CDR3 protein: CASSPGGSPLHF
CDR3 DNA: TGTGCCAGCAGTCCAGGGGGATCACCCCTCCACTTT

clone size: .
D gene: .
J gene: TRBJ1-4
V gene: TRBV7-2
CDR3 protein: CASSFPPGRGEKLFF
CDR3 DNA: TGTGCCAGCAGCTTCCCTCCCGGACGGGGTGAAAAACTGTTTTTT

clone size: .
D gene: .
J gene: TRBJ1-6
V gene: TRBV5-1
CDR3 protein: CASSLVNSPLHF
CDR3 DNA: TGCGCCAGCAGCTTGGTAAATTCACCCCTCCACTTT

clone size: .
D gene: .
J gene: TRBJ1-1
V gene: TRBV30
CDR3 protein: CAWSVQGNTEAFF
CDR3 DNA: TGTGCCTGGAGTGTACAGGGTAACACTGAAGCTTTCTTT

clone size: .
D gene: TRBD2
J gene: TRBJ2-1
V gene: TRBV30
CDR3 protein: CAWSPSPGVDLAGAFDEQFF
CDR3 DNA: TGTGCCTGGAGTCCGAGCCCGGGGGTGGACCTAGCGGGAGCCTTCGATGAGCAGTTCTTC

clone size: .
D gene: .
J gene: TRBJ2-5
V gene: TRBV11-3
CDR3 protein: CASSSSDWKETQYF
CDR3 DNA: TGTGCCAGCAGCTCTTCGGACTGGAAGGAGACCCAGTACTTC

clone size: few
D gene: .
J gene: TRBJ1-2
V gene: TRBV5-4
CDR3 protein: CASTLSGSEGYTF
CDR3 DNA: TGTGCCAGCACGTTGTCAGGATCCGAGGGCTACACCTTC

clone size: .
D gene: .
J gene: TRBJ2-5
V gene: TRBV7-8
CDR3 protein: CASSPGGQETQYF
CDR3 DNA: TGTGCCAGCAGCCCCGGAGGGCAAGAGACCCAGTACTTC

clone size: few
D gene: .
J gene: TRBJ2-7
V gene: TRBV20-1
CDR3 protein: CSATGGYEQYF
CDR3 DNA: TGCAGTGCTACAGGGGGGTACGAGCAGTACTTC

clone size: few
D gene: TRBD2
J gene: TRBJ2-3
V gene: TRBV5-1
CDR3 protein: CASSPRTSGVSTDTQYF
CDR3 DNA: TGCGCCAGCAGCCCTCGGACTAGCGGGGTTAGCACAGATACGCAGTATTTT

clone size: .
D gene: .
J gene: TRBJ1-2
V gene: TRBV5-6
CDR3 protein: CASSFRDLRGYTF
CDR3 DNA: TGTGCCAGCAGCTTTAGGGACTTGAGGGGCTACACCTTC

clone size: few
D gene: .
J gene: TRBJ1-6
V gene: TRBV28
CDR3 protein: CASMVGGSGNSPLHF
CDR3 DNA: TGTGCCAGCATGGTCGGGGGTTCGGGCAATTCACCCCTCCACTTT

clone size: few
D gene: TRBD1
J gene: TRBJ1-2
V gene: TRBV19
CDR3 protein: CASSPGTENYGYTF
CDR3 DNA: TGTGCCAGTAGTCCGGGGACAGAGAACTATGGCTACACCTTC

clone size: .
D gene: .
J gene: TRBJ2-1
V gene: TRBV6-5
CDR3 protein: CASSQYNEQFF
CDR3 DNA: TGTGCCAGCAGCCAATACAATGAGCAGTTCTTC

clone size: few
D gene: TRBD1
J gene: TRBJ2-3
V gene: TRBV30
CDR3 protein: CAWTGTGGTDTQYF
CDR3 DNA: TGTGCCTGGACCGGAACAGGGGGCACAGATACGCAGTATTTT

clone size: .
D gene: TRBD1
J gene: TRBJ2-7
V gene: TRBV28
CDR3 protein: CASWGTERYEQYF
CDR3 DNA: TGTGCCAGTTGGGGGACAGAGAGGTACGAGCAGTACTTC

clone size: .
D gene: TRBD2
J gene: TRBJ2-7
V gene: TRBV28
CDR3 protein: CASSSLRGSGSHSYEQYF
CDR3 DNA: TGTGCCAGCAGTTCACTTCGGGGTAGCGGGAGTCACTCCTACGAGCAGTACTTC

clone size: .
D gene: .
J gene: TRBJ2-1
V gene: TRBV5-1
CDR3 protein: CASSLESSSYNEQFF
CDR3 DNA: TGCGCCAGCAGCTTGGAGTCCAGCTCCTACAATGAGCAGTTCTTC

clone size: few
D gene: TRBD2
J gene: TRBJ2-2
V gene: TRBV7-2
CDR3 protein: CASSLEGLANTGELFF
CDR3 DNA: TGTGCCAGCAGCTTAGAGGGACTAGCGAACACCGGGGAGCTGTTTTTT

clone size: few
D gene: .
J gene: TRBJ1-4
V gene: TRBV7-9
CDR3 protein: CASSLWGGEEKLFF
CDR3 DNA: TGTGCCAGCAGCTTGTGGGGGGGAGAAGAAAAACTGTTTTTT

clone size: .
D gene: .
J gene: TRBJ2-5
V gene: TRBV9
CDR3 protein: CASSVQGLGETQYF
CDR3 DNA: TGTGCCAGCAGCGTACAGGGTTTAGGGGAGACCCAGTACTTC

clone size: .
D gene: .
J gene: TRBJ1-1
V gene: TRBV9
CDR3 protein: CASSPLRDTEAFF
CDR3 DNA: TGTGCCAGCAGCCCCCTTCGGGACACTGAAGCTTTCTTT

clone size: few
D gene: .
J gene: TRBJ2-1
V gene: TRBV11-1
CDR3 protein: CASSLGRRYNEQFF
CDR3 DNA: TGTGCCAGCAGCTTAGGGCGGCGATACAATGAGCAGTTCTTC

clone size: few
D gene: .
J gene: TRBJ1-1
V gene: TRBV13
CDR3 protein: CASSPLGSNTEAFF
CDR3 DNA: TGTGCCAGCAGCCCCCTCGGGTCGAACACTGAAGCTTTCTTT

clone size: few
D gene: .
J gene: TRBJ1-2
V gene: TRBV5-4
CDR3 protein: CASRSGSLYGYTF
CDR3 DNA: TGTGCCAGCAGGTCAGGGTCCCTCTATGGCTACACCTTC

clone size: .
D gene: .
J gene: TRBJ2-4
V gene: TRBV5-8
CDR3 protein: CASSLLRVGWKYF
CDR3 DNA: TGTGCCAGCAGCTTACTACGTGTCGGGTGGAAGTACTTC

clone size: .
D gene: .
J gene: TRBJ1-2
V gene: TRBV30
CDR3 protein: CAWSPSDGYTF
CDR3 DNA: TGTGCCTGGAGTCCCTCGGATGGCTACACCTTC